Presented here are 24 T cell receptor beta chains from one specimen sequenced in a study of tumor-infiltrating lymphocytes in localized non-small cell lung cancer. Profiling relied on immunoSEQ multiplex PCR, and the TCRdb table lists in-frame clones only, not all of them. The table has some 13,000 clones, 65% to 75% seen once. The sample consisted of uninvolved lung tissue not adjacent to the tumor. These receptors were obtained from a human donor with non-small cell lung cancer.

The chain joins TRBV15 to TRBJ2-7; 12 positions agree with TRBD2. CDR3 length: 14 amino acids. V shed 5 bases, J shed 2 bases, and the junction held 1 base outside the gene matches. Per germline, CDR1 LNHNV and CDR2 YYDKDF (reference sequence). CDR3 amino acids: CATSRTSGAYEQYF. CDR3 coding DNA: TGTGCCACCAGCCGGACTAGCGGGGCCTACGAGCAGTACTTC.

J is TRBJ2-2 and V is TRBV4-3; no firm D call. The ends were cut back, 2 bases at V and 6 bases at J, with 19 bases in the middle. Germline CDR1 and CDR2: LGHNA and YSLEER. The CDR3 has 17 amino acids. DNA of the CDR3: TGCGCCAGCAGCCAACCGATTGGAAGCTTGTTTGCCGGGGAGCTGTTTTTT. Translation: CASSQPIGSLFAGELFF.

The V call is TRBV10-1, the J call TRBJ1-1; TRBD1 aligns across 10 bases. Germline trimming cut 1 base from V and 7 bases from J; bases unmatched to any gene: 0. The length of the CDR3 is 13 residues. CDR1 WNHNN and CDR2 SYGVQD come from the germline V gene (reference sequence). The CDR3 sequence: CASSEWTGGEAFF. In DNA, the CDR3 is TGCGCCAGCAGTGAGTGGACAGGGGGTGAAGCTTTCTTT.

This clone was detected a few times. The CDR3 is CASSSVTSGSMYEQYF. CDR3 nucleotide sequence: TGTGCCAGCAGTTCTGTGACTAGCGGGAGTATGTACGAGCAGTACTTC. The V call is TRBV6-5, the J call TRBJ2-7, with 12 bases lining up with TRBD2. Trimming cost V 4 bases and J 4 bases; bases outside gene matches: 8. CDR1 and CDR2 (germline): MNHEY, SVGAGI. This CDR3 has 16 amino acids.

This clone has a single count. The V gene is TRBV19, the J gene TRBJ1-6; D remains ambiguous. The V end lost 9 bases, the J end lost 6 bases, and 9 bases lay between the germline ends. The CDR3 consists of 12 residues. Germline values: CDR1 LNHDA, CDR2 SQIVND (reference sequence). CDR3: CASQARNSPLHF. The DNA for the CDR3 is TGTGCCAGCCAGGCCCGTAATTCACCCCTCCACTTT.

This clone has more than one count but fewer than ten. This chain connects TRBV6-6 to TRBJ1-5; 9 positions match TRBD1. CDR1 is MNHNY and CDR2 is SVGAGI in the germline V gene (reference sequence). The V gene end was trimmed by 4 bases and the J gene end by 7 bases; junction bases not matched to a gene: 5. The CDR3 runs 14 residues. CDR3 sequence reads: CASSSGQGRQPQHF. DNA for the CDR3: TGTGCCAGCAGTTCAGGACAGGGGAGGCAGCCCCAGCATTTT.

The chain has TRBV27 and TRBJ1-2, with 7 positions matching TRBD1. Germline V gives CDR1 MNHEY, CDR2 SMNVEV (reference sequence). The CDR3 consists of 12 residues. The J segment lost 4 bases and the V segment lost 10 bases, leaving 6 bases of the junction unmatched. CDR3 region: CATKDRSYGYTF. The CDR3 nucleotides are TGTGCCACCAAGGACAGGTCCTATGGCTACACCTTC.

The chain carries TRBV30 and TRBJ1-5; no clear D gene. Trimming removed 2 bases at V and 1 base at J, with 9 bases between. There are 14 residues in the CDR3. Germline V gene sequence: CDR1 GTSNPN, CDR2 SVGIG (reference sequence). CDR3 sequence: CAWSKVVSNQPQHF. In DNA form, the CDR3 reads TGTGCCTGGAGTAAAGTTGTAAGCAATCAGCCCCAGCATTTT.

The CDR3 coding sequence is TGTGCGGGAGGGACTACCCTTTTCACAGATACGCAGTATTTT. Amino acid sequence: CAGGTTLFTDTQYF. The V call is TRBV30, the J call TRBJ2-3, with TRBD2 matching over 7 bases. The CDR3 extends over 14 amino acids. The germline CDR1 and CDR2 sequences are GTSNPN and SVGIG (reference sequence).

This chain joins TRBV7-8 and TRBJ1-1; D gene ambiguous. This CDR3 region has 14 residues. CDR1 is SGHVS, CDR2 FQNEAQ, per germline. Trimming pared 5 bases from V and 0 bases from J, leaving 10 bases between. The CDR3 sequence is CASSLRTLNTEAFF. CDR3 bases: TGTGCCAGCAGCCTGCGGACTCTGAACACTGAAGCTTTCTTT.

This rearrangement joins TRBV6-1 to TRBJ1-6, with 9 bases identical to TRBD1. Germline lookup yields CDR1 MNHNS and CDR2 SASEGT. This CDR3 has 14 residues. The J segment lost 13 bases and the V segment lost 6 bases, leaving 10 bases of the junction unmatched. CDR3 in DNA: TGTGCCAGCAGCGGGCCGGGACAGGGTGCGCCCCTCCACTTT. Protein sequence: CASSGPGQGAPLHF.

This clone appeared a few times. This sequence joins TRBV15 and TRBJ2-5; tentatively, D is TRBD1 (6 bases). The germline gives CDR1 LNHNV, CDR2 YYDKDF (reference sequence). The CDR3 spans 17 residues. Deletions cut 1 base from V and 4 bases from J, with 19 bases between. DNA for the CDR3: TGTGCCACCAGCAGAGGGGGGCAGTCCCGTTCAAGAGAGACCCAGTACTTC. This gives the protein CATSRGGQSRSRETQYF.

The genes are TRBV10-3 and TRBJ2-5; tentative D call: TRBD2 (5 bases). Germline CDR1 is ENHRY and CDR2 is SYGVKD. The CDR3 runs 15 residues. The germline V and J ends were trimmed by 7 bases and 5 bases, with 20 bases remaining between them. CDR3 sequence reads: CAINPDGGRRETQYF. DNA of the CDR3: TGTGCCATCAACCCCGACGGCGGGCGTCGGGAGACCCAGTACTTC.

This chain links TRBV6-6 with TRBJ2-7; the D call may be TRBD1 or TRBD2 (5 bases each). Germline loops: CDR1 MNHNY, CDR2 SVGAGI (reference sequence). This CDR3 region has 16 residues. V was pared by 0 bases and J by 2 bases, with 14 bases between. CDR3 residues: CASSYSIGDEAYEQYF. The DNA for the CDR3 is TGTGCCAGCAGTTACTCGATCGGGGACGAGGCCTACGAGCAGTACTTC.

This clone was seen more than once but under ten times. The chain carries TRBV10-3 and TRBJ2-7, with D uncertain. The CDR3 covers 15 residues. Trimming removed 4 bases from V and 0 bases from J, with 13 bases in between. Germline V gene sequence: CDR1 ENHRY, CDR2 SYGVKD. The CDR3 sequence is CAISARAVLSYEQYF. In DNA form, the CDR3 reads TGTGCCATCAGTGCCCGGGCAGTACTCTCCTACGAGCAGTACTTC.

This clone rates as medium-sized. The chain joins TRBV6-5 to TRBJ1-2; D is perhaps TRBD1 (6 bases). The CDR3 covers 14 residues. V was cut by 5 bases and J by 6 bases, with 16 bases left in between. The germline V gene encodes CDR1 MNHEY and CDR2 SVGAGI. The CDR3 loop reads CASSKTGPGHGYTF. As DNA, the CDR3 is TGTGCCAGCAGTAAAACAGGGCCAGGTCATGGCTACACCTTC.

This chain connects TRBV2 to TRBJ1-3; unclear D gene. V was clipped by 2 bases and J by 0 bases, with 5 bases between them. Germline CDR1 SNHLY, CDR2 FYNNEI. This CDR3 contains 14 residues. The CDR3 reads CASSERGSGNTIYF. CDR3 nucleotides: TGTGCCAGCAGTGAAAGAGGCTCTGGAAACACCATATATTTT.

This clone was seen only a few times. This chain uses TRBV5-6 with TRBJ2-2; TRBD1 might be the D (5 bases). The V gene lost 2 bases and the J gene lost 6 bases, with 14 bases spanning the gap. The CDR3 totals 15 residues. Germline V CDR1 and CDR2: SGHDT, YYEEEE. CDR3 loop: CASSLPQGTAGELFF. As DNA, the CDR3 is TGTGCCAGCAGCTTACCCCAGGGAACTGCCGGGGAGCTGTTTTTT.

The rearrangement joins TRBV30 to TRBJ2-7; D may match TRBD1 or TRBD2 (5 bases each). Per the germline V gene, CDR1 is GTSNPN and CDR2 is SVGIG (reference sequence). Between the trimmed V and J ends, which lost 0 bases and 3 bases, there was a span of 12 bases. The CDR3 extends over 14 amino acids. The CDR3 DNA sequence: TGTGCCTGGAGTGTTGTGGGGCGGGTCTACGAGCAGTACTTC. Translated, it gives CAWSVVGRVYEQYF.

This clone has just a few counts. V usage is TRBV7-3 and J usage is TRBJ2-1, with TRBD1 matching over 11 bases. The V gene end was trimmed by 1 base and the J gene end by 5 bases; junction bases not matched to a gene: 7. The CDR3 is 17 amino acids. Per germline, CDR1 SGHTA and CDR2 FQGTGA. The CDR3 is CASSLRGAGQGDNEQFF. The CDR3 coding sequence is TGTGCCAGCAGCTTAAGGGGTGCGGGACAGGGGGACAATGAGCAGTTCTTC. Full variable domain (outside the CDR3, taken from reference TRBV7-3 and TRBJ2-1): GAGVSQTPSNKVTEKGKYVELRCDPISGHTALYWYRQSLGQGPEFLIYFQGTGAADDSGLPNDRFFAVRPEGSVSTLKIQRTERGDSAVYLCASSLRGAGQGDNEQFFGPGTRLTVL.

V is TRBV28 and J is TRBJ2-7; unclear D gene. The ends were cut back, 5 bases at V and 0 bases at J, with 14 bases in the middle. This CDR3 has 15 residues. From germline, CDR1 is MDHEN and CDR2 SYDVKM. CDR3 nucleotides: TGTGCCAGCAGTCAAGCCGGTTCGGGCTCCTACGAGCAGTACTTC. It translates to CASSQAGSGSYEQYF.

CDR3 protein: CAGKGLKQETQYF. The CDR3 coding sequence is TGTGCCGGAAAGGGACTCAAACAAGAGACCCAGTACTTC. V is TRBV30 and J is TRBJ2-5, with a weak D call TRBD2 (6 bases). The germline V gene encodes CDR1 GTSNPN and CDR2 SVGIG (reference sequence). V lost 8 bases, J lost 2 bases, and 15 bases lay in between. The CDR3 length is 13 residues.

V and J are TRBV4-1 and TRBJ2-7, with 9 nucleotides matching TRBD1. The CDR3 is made up of 15 amino acids. CDR1 is MGHRA, CDR2 YSYEKL, per germline. V lost 1 base and J lost 3; bases outside the gene matches: 4. CDR3 coding DNA: TGCGCCAGCAGCCAAGGGGACAGGGACTACTACGAGCAGTACTTC. Its translation: CASSQGDRDYYEQYF.

The count of this clone is one. The V call is TRBV7-2, the J call TRBJ2-7; 11 bases fit TRBD2. This CDR3 has 15 residues. Germline assignment: CDR1 SGHTA and CDR2 FQGNSA. The ends lost 4 bases at V and 2 bases at J; junction bases unmatched: 4. CDR3 coding DNA: TGTGCCAGCAGCTCGTTAGCGGGAGGGCCCTACGAGCAGTACTTC. This translates into CASSSLAGGPYEQYF.